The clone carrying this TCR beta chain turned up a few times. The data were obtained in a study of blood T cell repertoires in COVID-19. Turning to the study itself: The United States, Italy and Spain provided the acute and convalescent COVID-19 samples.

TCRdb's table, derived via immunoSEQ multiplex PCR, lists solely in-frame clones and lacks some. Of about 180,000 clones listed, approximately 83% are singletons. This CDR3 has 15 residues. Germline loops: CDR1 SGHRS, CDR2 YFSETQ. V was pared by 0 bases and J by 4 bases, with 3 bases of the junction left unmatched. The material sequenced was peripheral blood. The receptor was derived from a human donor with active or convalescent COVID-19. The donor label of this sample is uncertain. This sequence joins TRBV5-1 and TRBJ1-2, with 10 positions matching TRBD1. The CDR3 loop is CASSLVTGGTYGYTF. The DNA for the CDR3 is TGCGCCAGCAGCTTGGTGACAGGGGGCACCTATGGCTACACCTTC.